What follows describes a single T cell receptor beta chain. Its antigen is as yet unknown. The sorted regulatory T cells were CD4+, CD25-high and CD127-low, with genomic DNA sequenced. The ends were cut back, 2 bases at V and 4 bases at J, with 12 bases in the middle. Germline V gene lookup returns CDR1 SGHRS and CDR2 YFSETQ. The CDR3 spans 14 residues. Produced via immunoSEQ multiplex PCR; TCRdb's table is partial and in-frame only. The data hold around 29,000 clones, with over 80% observed a single time. This sample is drawn from a study of regulatory and conventional T cells in RAG deficiency. Study conclusions and caveats: These Omenn syndrome Treg sorts may hold peripherally activated cells instead. In Omenn syndrome, Treg and Tconv repertoires overlapped >80%. Control T-cell subsets had markedly higher Shannon entropy and lower Simpson indices than RAG-deficient patients.

These data also featured in a second study, about regulatory T cells. As that study records: The PCR used 52 TRBV and 13 TRBJ primers. Patient repertoires had restricted TRB V-J pairs and skewed V and J usage, most in Tregs.

The clonotype originates from a human donor in good health. The rearrangement joins TRBV5-1 to TRBJ1-1, with D maybe TRBD1 (6 bases). The material sequenced was Tregs sorted from blood. The CDR3 DNA sequence: TGCGCCAGCAGCTTCGGGGGGGCGACCACTGAAGCTTTCTTT. Its protein is CASSFGGATTEAFF.